The present TCR beta chain was sequenced within a study of T-cell memory formation after mild COVID-19. Overall study: There were largely donor-specific TCR clusters. Whole-study results and caveats: Largely, contracting CD4+ clones fell within CM and EM, and contracting CD8+ clones within EMRA. Within pre-infection memory, some responding clones were found, suggesting cross-reactive memory joined.

This clonotype came up a few times. Its antigen is still unknown. Trimming cost V 4 bases and J 2 bases, with 24 bases left between them. The germline CDR1 and CDR2 sequences are SGHVS and FQNEAQ. This CDR3 is built from 19 residues. 5'RACE, which relied on constant-segment primers, yielded TCR alpha and TCR beta cDNA libraries carrying sample barcodes and UMIs. Using its own MiXCR run on the 5' RACE reads, TCRdb lists one record per CDR3 protein. Of 150,000 or so distinct CDR3 sequences listed, around a tenth are singletons. This TCR was sampled from a man aged 18 to 30 who had mild COVID-19 (a few samples of this study predate the infection). Cell type and time point are not known. The chain is built from TRBV7-8 and TRBJ1-3, with D maybe TRBD1 (5 bases). Sequencing was performed on PBMCs or a T cell subset sorted from them (not recorded which). The CDR3, as DNA: TGTGCCAGCAGCTCACAAGACAGCTTCAGTCGAAGAACTGGAAACACCATATATTTT. Protein product: CASSSQDSFSRRTGNTIYF. The complete variable domain, with remaining parts taken from reference TRBV7-8 and TRBJ1-3, reads GAGVSQSPRYKVAKRGQDVALRCDPISGHVSLFWYQQALGQGPEFLTYFQNEAQLDKSGLPSDRFFAERPEGSVSTLKIQRTQQEDSAVYLCASSSQDSFSRRTGNTIYFGEGSWLTVV.